This T cell receptor beta chain was sequenced for a study of cytomegalovirus exposure and HLA in healthy donors. The PCR contained 60 Vbeta and 13 Jbeta primers. Sequencing was performed with immunoSEQ multiplex PCR; in TCRdb, only in-frame clones are kept and a portion is missing. The sample records around 100,000 clones, around 84% being singletons. With V trimmed by 1 base and J by 6 bases, 6 bases remained unmatched. The germline V gene has CDR1 LNHDA and CDR2 SQIVND (reference sequence). The CDR3 has 16 amino acids. With regard to this clone: Its antigen remains unknown. Different DNA sequences within this sample yield the same CDR3.

General study findings and limits: The authors listed around 150 TCR beta chains as cytomegalovirus-associated. When the data were analyzed later, several of the most significant clusters appeared to be linked to common viral pathogens.

This clonotype was obtained from a woman between 40 and 50 years old in good health and CMV-seropositive. The V call is TRBV19, the J call TRBJ2-1, with 10 bases that match TRBD2. The sample taken for sequencing was PBMCs. The CDR3, as DNA: TGTGCCAGTAGTATAGTGCCAGCGGGAGGGCCCAATGAGCAGTTCTTC. This codes for CASSIVPAGGPNEQFF.